A selection of T cell receptor beta chains follows, all from one sample in a study of cytomegalovirus exposure and HLA in healthy donors. The table came from immunoSEQ multiplex PCR; TCRdb's copy has only in-frame clones and leaves some out. The repertoire holds approximately 160,000 clones, with 55% to 70% as singletons. Sequencing input: PBMCs. The receptors originated from a woman younger than 45 in good health and CMV-seropositive. CDR3s include the opening cysteine and the closing phenylalanine or tryptophan. A D gene is named only where the DNA matches it firmly. A clone size is listed for some rows: how often the clone was seen (once, few, many), or a class if it is expanded.

TRBJ2-7	.	TRBV6-1	TRBD1	CASKRDRGYYEQYF	TGTGCCAGTAAACGAGACAGGGGATACTACGAGCAGTACTTC
TRBJ1-2	.	TRBV6-5	TRBD1	CASSSQGAWGYTF	TGTGCCAGCAGTTCCCAGGGGGCGTGGGGCTACACCTTC
TRBJ1-2	.	TRBV28	TRBD1	CASSLQGAGYGYTF	TGTGCCAGCAGCCTACAGGGGGCAGGCTATGGCTACACCTTC
TRBJ1-2	once	TRBV5-4	TRBD1	CASSSTGTGRGYTF	TGTGCCAGCAGCTCCACGGGGACAGGGAGAGGCTACACCTTC
TRBJ1-2	.	TRBV5-3	.	CARSRAGGGYGYTF	TGTGCCAGAAGCCGGGCAGGCGGGGGTTATGGCTACACCTTC
TRBJ1-5	.	TRBV7-2	.	CASSRDSPWGNQPQHF	TGTGCCAGCAGCCGCGACAGTCCTTGGGGCAATCAGCCCCAGCATTTT
TRBJ1-5	.	TRBV7-9	.	CASSTGHNQPQHF	TGTGCCAGCAGCACCGGACATAATCAGCCCCAGCATTTT
TRBJ2-7	many	TRBV19	TRBD2	CASSIGGLGAYEQYF	TGTGCCAGTAGTATCGGGGGACTAGGGGCCTACGAGCAGTACTTC
TRBJ2-3	.	TRBV9	TRBD2	CASSSRGGAGTDTQYF	TGTGCCAGCAGCTCTCGCGGGGGGGCAGGTACAGATACGCAGTATTTT
TRBJ2-5	.	TRBV5-4	.	CASSWWGGGQETQYF	TGTGCCAGCAGCTGGTGGGGTGGAGGACAAGAGACCCAGTACTTC
TRBJ1-4	.	TRBV4-1	TRBD1	CASSQDWGTGINEKLFF	TGCGCCAGCAGCCAAGATTGGGGGACAGGGATTAATGAAAAACTGTTTTTT
TRBJ1-2	.	TRBV6-1	TRBD1	CAGERGRGDYGYTF	TGTGCCGGGGAAAGGGGGCGTGGGGACTATGGCTACACCTTC
TRBJ1-3	.	TRBV5-1	.	CASSLPTSSGNTIYF	TGCGCCAGCAGCTTACCAACTAGCTCTGGAAACACCATATATTTT
TRBJ1-1	.	TRBV2	.	CASSKQGSTEAFF	TGTGCCAGCAGTAAACAAGGGAGCACTGAAGCTTTCTTT
TRBJ2-5	.	TRBV5-1	TRBD2	CASSLLGLAGAQETQYF	TGCGCCAGCAGCTTGTTAGGACTAGCGGGGGCCCAAGAGACCCAGTACTTC
TRBJ1-4	.	TRBV5-4	.	CASTPGGTTNEKLFF	TGTGCCAGCACCCCGGGGGGGACGACTAATGAAAAACTGTTTTTT
TRBJ2-7	.	TRBV11-2	TRBD1	CASSSLTGSLNEQYF	TGTGCCAGCAGCTCCCTGACAGGGTCTCTCAACGAGCAGTACTTC
TRBJ1-2	.	TRBV29-1	.	CSVGRGVSGYTF	TGCAGCGTTGGCAGGGGAGTAAGTGGCTACACCTTC
TRBJ1-5	.	TRBV27	.	CATSLLGQPQHF	TGTGCCACAAGCCTCCTCGGTCAGCCCCAGCATTTT
TRBJ2-5	.	TRBV19	TRBD1	CASSPRDRQETQYF	TGTGCCAGTAGCCCAAGGGACAGACAAGAGACCCAGTACTTC
TRBJ2-7	few	TRBV20-1	.	CSASGSYEQYF	TGCAGTGCTAGCGGGAGCTACGAGCAGTACTTC
TRBJ1-2	.	TRBV5-1	TRBD1	CASSPDRGGHYGYTF	TGCGCCAGCAGCCCGGACAGGGGCGGCCACTATGGCTACACCTTC
TRBJ2-1	once	TRBV7-2	TRBD2	CASSLSSGSSYNEQFF	TGTGCCAGCAGCCTTTCTAGCGGAAGCTCCTACAATGAGCAGTTCTTC
TRBJ1-2	few	TRBV4-1	.	CASSQRPSLRDTANYGYTF	TGCGCCAGCAGCCAGAGGCCGTCCCTCCGGGACACCGCTAACTATGGCTACACCTTC
TRBJ2-1	.	TRBV5-1	TRBD2	CASSRATSGRYNEQFF	TGCGCCAGCAGCCGGGCGACCAGCGGGAGGTACAATGAGCAGTTCTTC
TRBJ2-2	.	TRBV2	TRBD2	CASNLMVAGGGAGELFF	TGTGCCAGCAACCTAATGGTAGCGGGAGGTGGTGCCGGGGAGCTGTTTTTT
TRBJ1-1	.	TRBV6-1	TRBD1	CASSTGDGGEAFF	TGTGCCAGCAGTACAGGGGACGGGGGAGAAGCTTTCTTT